The 14 T cell receptor beta chains below were found in one sample sequenced in a study of graft-versus-host responses after intestinal transplantation. The table came from immunoSEQ multiplex PCR; TCRdb's copy has only in-frame clones and leaves some out. The sample lists about 40,000 clones; about 89% were seen once. The sequenced sample was PBMCs, obtained around 320 days after intestinal transplant. The receptors come from a human patient who received an intestinal transplant, so some T cells may come from the graft donor.

The CDR3 coding sequence is TGTGCCAGCAGTGGCACAGGATTCTATGGCTACACCTTC. Amino acids: CASSGTGFYGYTF. This chain uses TRBV6-1 with TRBJ1-2, with D possibly being TRBD1 (5 bases). V lost 4 bases and J 4 bases, leaving 10 bases between the germline ends. Germline CDR1 reads MNHNS; CDR2 reads SASEGT. This CDR3 is 13 amino acids long.

This rearrangement joins TRBV28 to TRBJ1-2, with 10 positions matching TRBD1. Germline loops: CDR1 MDHEN, CDR2 SYDVKM. The CDR3 totals 16 residues. Trimming at V came to 2 bases and at J to 6 bases, leaving 9 bases not matched to a gene. CDR3 region: CASSLPWTGGGDGYTF. The DNA for the CDR3 is TGTGCCAGCAGTTTACCCTGGACAGGGGGGGGTGATGGCTACACCTTC.

This clone came up once. The V and J genes are TRBV9 and TRBJ1-2; 7 bases align to TRBD1. CDR3 length: 13 residues. Germline V gives CDR1 SGDLS, CDR2 YYNGEE. V lost 3 bases and J lost 8; bases outside the gene matches: 7. The CDR3, as DNA: TGTGCCAGCAGCGCAAACAGGGGTGGGGGCTACACCTTC. Its translation: CASSANRGGGYTF. Combining the CDR3 with reference TRBV9 and TRBJ1-2 gives the whole variable domain DSGVTQTPKHLITATGQRVTLRCSPRSGDLSVYWYQQSLDQGLQFLIQYYNGEERAKGNILERFSAQQFPDLHSELNLSSLELGDSALYFCASSANRGGGYTFGSGTRLTVV.

This chain uses TRBV19 with TRBJ2-1; D gene ambiguous. CDR1 is LNHDA and CDR2 is SQIVND in the germline V gene (reference sequence). Deletions cut 1 base from V and 7 bases from J, with 11 bases between. CDR3 length: 14 amino acids. DNA for the CDR3: TGTGCCAGTAGTATAGGAGGAGCAGTAAATGAGCAGTTCTTC. This codes for CASSIGGAVNEQFF.

The V gene is TRBV28, the J gene TRBJ2-1; the D is unclear. Germline assignment: CDR1 MDHEN and CDR2 SYDVKM. Trimming removed 3 bases at V and 15 bases at J, with 6 bases between. CDR3 length: 9 residues. This CDR3 is CASSFSRFF. As DNA, the CDR3 is TGTGCCAGCAGTTTCAGCCGGTTCTTC.

The chain couples TRBV10-2 to TRBJ2-7; D remains ambiguous. This CDR3 spans 13 amino acids. Per the germline V gene, CDR1 is WSHSY and CDR2 is SAAADI. V lost 2 bases and J 4 bases, leaving 9 bases between the germline ends. CDR3 protein: CASSEGVGYEQYF. The CDR3 DNA sequence: TGCGCCAGCAGTGAGGGGGTGGGGTACGAGCAGTACTTC.

The CDR3 reads CATQTGIGRNEQFF. In DNA form, the CDR3 reads TGCGCCACCCAGACAGGGATCGGGCGCAATGAGCAGTTCTTC. The rearrangement uses TRBV5-1 and TRBJ2-1; 7 bases align to TRBD1. The CDR3 consists of 14 residues. Germline V gene data show CDR1 as SGHRS and CDR2 as YFSETQ. V lost 9 bases to trimming and J lost 6 bases; unmatched junction nucleotides: 12.

V gene TRBV2 combines with J gene TRBJ2-5; D ambiguous. V lost 3 bases, J lost 2 bases, and 10 bases lay in between. Germline V CDR1 and CDR2: SNHLY, FYNNEI. The CDR3 has 14 amino acids. CDR3 protein: CASSEVSSQETQYF. In DNA, the CDR3 is TGTGCCAGCAGTGAGGTTTCCTCACAAGAGACCCAGTACTTC.

The V call is TRBV4-1, the J call TRBJ1-1; perhaps TRBD1 as D (6 bases). The CDR3 sequence is 14 residues long. Trimming took 6 bases from V and 7 from J, leaving 18 bases between them. Germline-derived CDR1 and CDR2 are MGHRA and YSYEKL. The CDR3 DNA is TGCGCCAGCAGTTTAAATGGGGGCGGGAGTGAAGCTTTCTTT. Its protein is CASSLNGGGSEAFF.

The chain is built from TRBV2 and TRBJ2-7; a possible D gene is TRBD2 (6 bases). V gave up 0 bases and J gave up 6 bases, with 9 bases separating them. This CDR3 region has 13 residues. Germline V gene sequence: CDR1 SNHLY, CDR2 FYNNEI. CDR3 DNA: TGTGCCAGCAGTGAAGCGAACGGGGGCGAGCAGTACTTC. Its protein is CASSEANGGEQYF.

The genes are TRBV5-1 and TRBJ1-2; D unclear. This CDR3 comprises 16 residues. V was clipped by 0 bases and J by 1 base, with 13 bases between them. Germline CDR1 reads SGHRS; CDR2 reads YFSETQ. The CDR3 here is CASSLGAAPLNYGYTF. CDR3 DNA sequence: TGCGCCAGCAGCTTGGGGGCAGCTCCGCTTAACTATGGCTACACCTTC.

This clone was seen a single time. The chain is built from TRBV7-3 and TRBJ2-1; TRBD2 might be the D (5 bases). This CDR3 is 16 amino acids long. Between the trimmed V and J ends, which lost 1 base and 2 bases, there was a span of 12 bases. Per the germline V gene, CDR1 is SGHTA and CDR2 is FQGTGA. CDR3 protein: CASSLSGLGTYNEQFF. CDR3 in DNA: TGTGCCAGCAGCTTAAGCGGGCTGGGCACCTACAATGAGCAGTTCTTC.

The rearrangement links TRBV6-1 to TRBJ1-5; 8 positions agree with TRBD1. The CDR3 contains 17 residues. The V gene's germline CDR1 is MNHNS and CDR2 SASEGT. The V gene end was trimmed by 0 bases and the J gene end by 0 bases; junction bases not matched to a gene: 4. In nucleotides, the CDR3 is TGTGCCAGCAGTGAAGCGGGACAGGTCATTAGCAATCAGCCCCAGCATTTT. Its protein is CASSEAGQVISNQPQHF.

The chain has TRBV9 and TRBJ2-5; 11 bases match TRBD2. The CDR3 runs 18 residues. CDR1 and CDR2 (germline): SGDLS, YYNGEE. The junction had 10 bases not matched to a gene; V was cut back by 0 bases and J by 3 bases. CDR3 residues: CASSVGSSGGSTKETQYF. The CDR3 nucleotides are TGTGCCAGCAGCGTAGGATCTAGCGGGGGGTCAACGAAAGAGACCCAGTACTTC.